This T cell receptor beta chain derives from a study of cytomegalovirus exposure and HLA in healthy donors. Using immunoSEQ multiplex PCR, the repertoire was profiled, and TCRdb retains in-frame clones only, with some absent. The table lists hundreds of thousands of clones, 85% to 90% of them singletons. Notes on the study in general: Despite most TCR sequences being rare, some public TCRs occurred in many donors. The tendency of first-cohort TCR clusters to co-occur in the roughly 120 validation repertoires was identified by a subsequent analysis.

Separate from the approximately 700-subject first cohort was the approximately 120-subject validation cohort, to which the donors belonged. With regard to this clone: Its antigen remains unknown.

This CDR3 contains 13 residues. Germline V gene sequence: CDR1 MNHEY, CDR2 SVGAGI. The V end was cut by 8 bases, the J end by 0 bases, with 8 bases between. This clonotype was sampled from a woman aged 18-30 years in good health and CMV-seronegative. J is TRBJ1-3 and V is TRBV6-5; no clear D. Sequencing input: PBMCs. The DNA for the CDR3 is TGTGCCAGCGGCGGGAGCTCTGGAAACACCATATATTTT. Translation gives CASGGSSGNTIYF.